This T cell receptor (beta chain) was sequenced for a study of T cell changes during pregnancy in multiple sclerosis. CDR1 SGHVS and CDR2 FNYEAQ come from the germline V gene. The CDR3 loop spans 15 amino acids. The V end lost 1 base, the J end lost 0 bases, and 6 bases lay between the germline ends. TCRdb keeps only in-frame clones here, not all; method: immunoSEQ multiplex PCR. This sample has 70,000 to 100,000 clones; about 92% occur once, and the top ten carry about 1.6%. This chain joins TRBV7-6 and TRBJ2-2, with D hard to call. Sequencing was performed on peripheral blood, taken in the first trimester of pregnancy. The source is a female donor with multiple sclerosis, enrolled in a pregnancy study. DNA for the CDR3: TGTGCCAGCAGCTTAGGGCCCACGAACACCGGGGAGCTGTTTTTT. Amino acid sequence: CASSLGPTNTGELFF.